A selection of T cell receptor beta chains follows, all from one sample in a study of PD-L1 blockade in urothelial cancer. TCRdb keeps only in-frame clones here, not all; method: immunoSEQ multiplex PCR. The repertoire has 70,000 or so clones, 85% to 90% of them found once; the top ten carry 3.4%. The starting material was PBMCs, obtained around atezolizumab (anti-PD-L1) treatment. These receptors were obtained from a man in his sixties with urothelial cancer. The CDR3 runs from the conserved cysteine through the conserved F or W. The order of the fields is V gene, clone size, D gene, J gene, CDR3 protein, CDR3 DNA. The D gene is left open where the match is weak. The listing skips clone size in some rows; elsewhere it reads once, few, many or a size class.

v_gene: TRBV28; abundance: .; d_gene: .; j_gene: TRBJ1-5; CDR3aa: CASTLYRGQRNQPQHF; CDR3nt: TGTGCCAGCACCTTGTATCGAGGACAACGCAATCAGCCCCAGCATTTT
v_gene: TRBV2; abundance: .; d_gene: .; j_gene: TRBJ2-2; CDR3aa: CASSLTSGELFF; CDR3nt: TGTGCCAGCAGTTTGACTTCAGGGGAGCTGTTTTTT
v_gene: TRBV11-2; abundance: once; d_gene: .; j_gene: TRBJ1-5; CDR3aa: CASSQMGGQPQHF; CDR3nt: TGTGCCAGCAGCCAGATGGGGGGTCAGCCCCAGCATTTT
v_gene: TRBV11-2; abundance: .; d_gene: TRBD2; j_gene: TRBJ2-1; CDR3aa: CASRDSGGHNNEQFF; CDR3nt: TGTGCCAGCAGAGATAGCGGGGGACATAACAATGAGCAGTTCTTC
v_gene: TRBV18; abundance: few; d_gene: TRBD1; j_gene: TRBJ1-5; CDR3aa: CASSPFDRERQPQHF; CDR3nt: TGTGCCAGCTCACCGTTCGACAGGGAGAGGCAGCCCCAGCATTTT
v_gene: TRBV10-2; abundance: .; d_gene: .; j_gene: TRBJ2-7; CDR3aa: CASSEDSDSYEQYF; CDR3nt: TGCGCCAGCAGTGAGGATAGCGACTCCTACGAGCAGTACTTC
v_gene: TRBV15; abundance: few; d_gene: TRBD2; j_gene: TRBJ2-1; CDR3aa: CAIRLAGSSYNEQFF; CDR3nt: TGTGCCATCCGGCTAGCGGGGAGCTCCTACAATGAGCAGTTCTTC
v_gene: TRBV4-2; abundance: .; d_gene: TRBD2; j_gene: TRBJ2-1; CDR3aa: CASSQGAGGSSYNEQFF; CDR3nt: TGTGCCAGCAGCCAAGGAGCGGGGGGGAGCTCCTACAATGAGCAGTTCTTC
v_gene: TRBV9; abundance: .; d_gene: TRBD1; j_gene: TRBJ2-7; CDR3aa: CASSAGGQGPYEQYF; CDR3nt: TGTGCCAGCAGCGCAGGCGGACAGGGGCCTTACGAGCAGTACTTC
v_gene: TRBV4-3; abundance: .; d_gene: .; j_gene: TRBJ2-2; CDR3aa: CASSLGGVNGELFF; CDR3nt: TGCGCCAGCAGCTTAGGGGGGGTCAACGGGGAGCTGTTTTTT
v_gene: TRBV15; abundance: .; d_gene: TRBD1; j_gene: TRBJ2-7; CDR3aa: CATSNPGQGDEQYF; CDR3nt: TGTGCCACCAGCAACCCGGGACAGGGAGACGAGCAGTACTTC
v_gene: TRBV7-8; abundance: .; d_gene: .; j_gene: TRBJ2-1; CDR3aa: CASSSRQEWGSEQFF; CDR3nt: TGTGCCAGCAGCTCCCGACAGGAATGGGGGAGTGAGCAGTTCTTC
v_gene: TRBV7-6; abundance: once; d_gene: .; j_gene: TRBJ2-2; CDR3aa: CASSLGATGGELFF; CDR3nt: TGTGCCAGCAGCCTAGGGGCCACCGGCGGGGAGCTGTTTTTT
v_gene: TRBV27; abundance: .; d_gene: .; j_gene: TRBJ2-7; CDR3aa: CASSSGTNVYEQYF; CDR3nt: TGTGCCAGCAGTTCCGGGACAAATGTTTACGAGCAGTACTTC
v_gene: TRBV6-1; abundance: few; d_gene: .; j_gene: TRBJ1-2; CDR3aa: CASTLSSGVDGYTF; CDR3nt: TGTGCCAGCACCCTCTCTTCGGGGGTTGATGGCTACACCTTC
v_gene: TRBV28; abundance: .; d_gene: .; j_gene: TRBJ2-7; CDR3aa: CASSYSSYEQYF; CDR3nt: TGTGCCAGCAGTTACTCCTCCTACGAGCAGTACTTC
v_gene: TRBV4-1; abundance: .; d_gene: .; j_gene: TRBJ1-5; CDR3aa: CASSQDRYSNQPQHF; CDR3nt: TGCGCCAGCAGCCAAGACAGATATAGCAATCAGCCCCAGCATTTT
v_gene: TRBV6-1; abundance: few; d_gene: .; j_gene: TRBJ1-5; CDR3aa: CASSATGNYNQPQHF; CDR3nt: TGTGCCAGCAGTGCGACAGGTAACTACAATCAGCCCCAGCATTTT
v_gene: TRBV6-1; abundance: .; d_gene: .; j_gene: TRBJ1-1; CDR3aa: CASSEDRDTEAFF; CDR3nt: TGTGCCAGCAGTGAAGACAGGGACACTGAAGCTTTCTTT
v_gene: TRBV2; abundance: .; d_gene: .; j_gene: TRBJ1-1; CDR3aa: CASSEGGQGWYTEAFF; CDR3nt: TGTGCCAGCAGTGAAGGGGGGCAAGGGTGGTACACTGAAGCTTTCTTT